Listed below are T cell receptor beta chains from one sample, sequenced in a study of shared clonotypes between healthy human individuals. Sequencing was performed with immunoSEQ multiplex PCR; in TCRdb, only in-frame clones are kept and a portion is missing. The repertoire holds roughly 2,300,000 clones, with roughly 90% as singletons. The sequencing input was naive CD4+ T cells from PBMCs. Source of these receptors: a man aged 18 to 30 in good health. Some clones in this sample may be carry-over from other donors' samples. Both conserved end residues are trimmed from each CDR3.

v_gene	j_gene	CDR3aa
TRBV19	TRBJ1-4	ASRIGWTNEKLF
TRBV6-5	TRBJ2-1	ASRDRGMLDEQF
TRBV7-2	TRBJ1-5	ASSLGFGQPQH
TRBV6-1	TRBJ1-2	ASSERTGGGYGYT
TRBV6-5	TRBJ2-5	ASSYTVSQETQY
TRBV28	TRBJ2-6	ASSLAGAGANVLT
TRBV6-5	TRBJ1-1	ASSFGDTEAF
TRBV5-1	TRBJ2-3	ASSRTGSGDTQY
TRBV2	TRBJ2-6	ASSGTGGANVLT
TRBV28	TRBJ1-5	ASSPNRGNQPQH
TRBV7-2	TRBJ2-1	ASSLVLAGVNEQF
TRBV29-1	TRBJ2-3	SVLGLAGLPDTQY
TRBV5-1	TRBJ1-1	ASRPRDRGLSNTEAF
TRBV11-1	TRBJ2-7	ASSTRILTSGNEQY
TRBV5-1	TRBJ2-7	ASSRTTGLGEQY
TRBV9	TRBJ1-1	ASSVEPRGGTEAF
TRBV6-1	TRBJ2-7	ASSEPGQAGYEQY
TRBV5-1	TRBJ2-1	ASSWPGQGTVDEQF
TRBV5-8	TRBJ2-3	ASSPSTGAFGEDTQY
TRBV4-1	TRBJ2-6	ASSRGTETSGLFSGANVLT
TRBV6-1	TRBJ2-1	ASSDEQF
TRBV19	TRBJ1-5	ARKRLDRVNQPQH
TRBV28	TRBJ2-1	ASSTYNSYNEQF
TRBV19	TRBJ2-7	ASSPSGGSLGEQY
TRBV4-1	TRBJ2-7	ASSQEPGPPYEQY
TRBV7-9	TRBJ2-1	ASSLSGVNNEQF
TRBV28	-	ATEMRTTYEQY
TRBV7-8	TRBJ1-2	ASSGGRGYT
TRBV12-5	TRBJ1-1	ASGLPGTGVGNTEAF
TRBV7-9	TRBJ2-6	ASSSGQAVPGANVLT
TRBV27	TRBJ1-3	ASSLAGNRNTIY
TRBV29-1	TRBJ1-4	SVVRQGGKLF